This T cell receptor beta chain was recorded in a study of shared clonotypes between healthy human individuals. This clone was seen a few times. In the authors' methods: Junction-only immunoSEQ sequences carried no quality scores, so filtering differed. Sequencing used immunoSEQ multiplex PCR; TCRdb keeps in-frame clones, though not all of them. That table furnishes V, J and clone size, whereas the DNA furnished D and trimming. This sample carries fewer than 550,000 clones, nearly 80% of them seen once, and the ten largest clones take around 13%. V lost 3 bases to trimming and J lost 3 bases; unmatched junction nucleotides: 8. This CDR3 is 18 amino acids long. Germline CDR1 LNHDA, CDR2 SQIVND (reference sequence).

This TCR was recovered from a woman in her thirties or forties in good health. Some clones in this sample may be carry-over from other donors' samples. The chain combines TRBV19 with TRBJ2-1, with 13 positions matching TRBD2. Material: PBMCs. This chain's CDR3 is CASSMGLAGLGGYNEQFF. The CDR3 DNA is TGTGCCAGTAGTATGGGACTAGCGGGACTTGGAGGCTACAATGAGCAGTTCTTC.